The entry that follows covers one T cell receptor (beta chain) sequence. Via MiXCR, TCRdb re-called the 5' RACE reads, giving one row per CDR3 protein. The repertoire includes some 590,000 distinct CDR3 sequences, 9.5% to 10% of them detected once, and around 3.1% sits in the top ten. This entry is derived from a study of identical twins. V was cut by 1 base and J by 11 bases, with 14 bases left in between. The CDR3 is 13 amino acids. The germline V gene encodes CDR1 SGHTA and CDR2 FQGTGA. This sample was shared with a second study, whose subject was yellow fever vaccine responses in identical twins.

The chain joins TRBV7-3 to TRBJ1-1; possibly TRBD1 for D (6 bases). The TCR comes from a woman aged 18 to 35 in good health. Sequencing input: PBMCs. For the CDR3, the DNA is TGTGCCAGCAGCTTAATGCCGGGGGGGCTCGCTTTCTTT. This translates into CASSLMPGGLAFF.